By sample fraction, the clone carrying this T cell receptor delta chain is medium-sized. The antigen is undetermined. The data were taken from a study of DNA immune sequencing with unique molecular identifiers. Study at large: Fluorescence-activated cell sorting enriched γδ T cells from PBMC. Enriched γδ T-cell DNA input was around 0.09 ug; non-enriched PBMC DNA input was roughly 1 ug. Findings and limits, study-wide: TRD diversity varied, with several healthy donors highly oligoclonal. TRDV2 with TRDJ1 was the commonest TRD rearrangement in healthy donors.

A 32-plex genomic DNA assay used primers for all 8 TRDV and 4 TRDJ genes. The library had 12-nucleotide UMIs introduced over around 3 barcoding cycles, then a second adapter PCR. TCRdb made new clone calls on the multiplex PCR reads using CATT. The table records about 2,000 delta-chain clones, about 20% of them present only once. The ends lost 3 bases at V and 1 base at J; junction bases unmatched: 34. In germline, CDR1 is TSWWSYY, CDR2 QGS. There are 25 residues in the CDR3. Sequences were obtained from gamma-delta T cells from PBMCs. The clonotype comes from a human donor in good health. The chain couples TRDV1 to TRDJ1; 8 nucleotides match TRDD3. CDR3 sequence (DNA): TGTGCTCTTGGGGACGCAGAAGTCCTACAAGGACCGTTGGCGGAATGGGGGATGCCCACCGATAAACTCATCTTT. Its protein product is CALGDAEVLQGPLAEWGMPTDKLIF.